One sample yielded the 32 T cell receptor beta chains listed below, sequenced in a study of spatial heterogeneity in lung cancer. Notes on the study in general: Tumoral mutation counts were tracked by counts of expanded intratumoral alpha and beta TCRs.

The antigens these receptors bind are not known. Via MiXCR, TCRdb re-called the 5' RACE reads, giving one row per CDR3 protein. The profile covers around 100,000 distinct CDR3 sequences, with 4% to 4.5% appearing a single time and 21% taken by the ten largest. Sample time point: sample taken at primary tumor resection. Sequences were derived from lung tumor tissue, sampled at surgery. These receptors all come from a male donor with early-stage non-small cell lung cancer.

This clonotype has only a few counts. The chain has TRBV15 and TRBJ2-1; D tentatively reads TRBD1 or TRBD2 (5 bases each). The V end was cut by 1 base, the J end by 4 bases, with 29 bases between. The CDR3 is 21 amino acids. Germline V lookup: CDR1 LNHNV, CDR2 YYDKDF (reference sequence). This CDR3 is CATSRVGPDDRSGRDYNEQFF. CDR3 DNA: TGTGCCACCAGCAGAGTAGGACCGGACGACAGAAGTGGACGGGATTACAATGAGCAGTTCTTC. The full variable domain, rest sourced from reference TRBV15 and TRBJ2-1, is DAMVIQNPRYQVTQFGKPVTLSCSQTLNHNVMYWYQQKSSQAPKLLFHYYDKDFNNEADTPDNFQSRRPNTSFCFLDIRSPGLGDTAMYLCATSRVGPDDRSGRDYNEQFFGPGTRLTVL.

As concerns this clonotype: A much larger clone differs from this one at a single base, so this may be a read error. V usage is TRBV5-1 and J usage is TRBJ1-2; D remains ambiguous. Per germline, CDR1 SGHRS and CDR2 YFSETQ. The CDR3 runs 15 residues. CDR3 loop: CASGLWPGEAYGYTF. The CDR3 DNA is TGCGCCAGCGGCTTGTGGCCCGGGGAAGCCTATGGCTACACCTTC. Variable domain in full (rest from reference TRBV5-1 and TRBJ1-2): KAGVTQTPRYLIKTRGQQVTLSCSPISGHRSVSWYQQTPGQGLQFLFEYFSETQRNKGNFPGRFSGRQFSNSRSEMNVSTLELGDSALYLCASGLWPGEAYGYTFGSGTRLTVV.

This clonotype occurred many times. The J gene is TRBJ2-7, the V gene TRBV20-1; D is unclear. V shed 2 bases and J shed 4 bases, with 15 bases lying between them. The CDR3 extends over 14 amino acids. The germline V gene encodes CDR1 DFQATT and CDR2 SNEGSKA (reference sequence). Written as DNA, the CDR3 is TGCAGTGCTAGACAAACCCCGCGGTATTACGAGCAGTACTTC. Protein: CSARQTPRYYEQYF.

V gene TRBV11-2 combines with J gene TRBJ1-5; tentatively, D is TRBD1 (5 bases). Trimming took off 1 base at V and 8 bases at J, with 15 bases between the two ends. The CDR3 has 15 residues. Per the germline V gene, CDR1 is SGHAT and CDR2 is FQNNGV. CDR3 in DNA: TGTGCCAGCAGCTTAGGAGGGGACGGCGAGGAGCCCCAGCATTTT. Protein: CASSLGGDGEEPQHF.

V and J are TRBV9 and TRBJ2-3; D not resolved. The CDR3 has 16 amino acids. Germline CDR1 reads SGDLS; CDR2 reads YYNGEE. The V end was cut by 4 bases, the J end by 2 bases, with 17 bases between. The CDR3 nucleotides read TGTGCCAGCAGCATGGGCCCCGTGGGGTTCACAGATACGCAGTATTTT. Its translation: CASSMGPVGFTDTQYF. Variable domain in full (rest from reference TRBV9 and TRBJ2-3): DSGVTQTPKHLITATGQRVTLRCSPRSGDLSVYWYQQSLDQGLQFLIQYYNGEERAKGNILERFSAQQFPDLHSELNLSSLELGDSALYFCASSMGPVGFTDTQYFGPGTRLTVL.

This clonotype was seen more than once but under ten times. CDR3 residues: CASSLGTGTSYEQYF. The CDR3 coding sequence is TGTGCCAGCAGCTTGGGGACAGGGACCTCCTACGAGCAGTACTTC. The rearrangement uses TRBV7-6 and TRBJ2-7, with TRBD1 identical over 9 bases. The germline V gene has CDR1 SGHVS and CDR2 FNYEAQ. The CDR3 loop spans 15 amino acids. The junction had 3 bases not matched to a gene; V was cut back by 3 bases and J by 0 bases.

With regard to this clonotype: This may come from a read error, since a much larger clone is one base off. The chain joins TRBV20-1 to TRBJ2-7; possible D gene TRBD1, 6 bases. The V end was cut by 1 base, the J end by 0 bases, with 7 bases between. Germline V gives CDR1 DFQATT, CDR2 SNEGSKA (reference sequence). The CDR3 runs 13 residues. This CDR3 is CSARVDSSYEQYF. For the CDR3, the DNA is TGCAGTGCTAGAGTGGACAGCTCCTACGAGCAGTACTTC.

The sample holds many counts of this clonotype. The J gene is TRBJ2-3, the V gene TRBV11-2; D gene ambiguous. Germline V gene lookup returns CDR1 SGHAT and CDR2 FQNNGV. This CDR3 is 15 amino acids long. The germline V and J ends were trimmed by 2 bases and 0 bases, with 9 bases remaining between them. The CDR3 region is CASSLFRSSTDTQYF. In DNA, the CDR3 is TGTGCCAGCAGCTTATTCCGCTCTAGCACAGATACGCAGTATTTT.

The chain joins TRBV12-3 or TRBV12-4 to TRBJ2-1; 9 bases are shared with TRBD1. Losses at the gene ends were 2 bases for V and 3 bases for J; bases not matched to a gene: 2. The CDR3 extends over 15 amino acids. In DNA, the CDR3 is TGTGCCAGCAGTTTACCGGGACAGGGCTACAATGAGCAGTTCTTC. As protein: CASSLPGQGYNEQFF.

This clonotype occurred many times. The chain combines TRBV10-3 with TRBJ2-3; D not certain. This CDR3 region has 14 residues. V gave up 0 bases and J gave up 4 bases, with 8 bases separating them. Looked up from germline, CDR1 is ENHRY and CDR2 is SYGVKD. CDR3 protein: CAISESGYSDTQYF. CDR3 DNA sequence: TGTGCCATCAGTGAGTCCGGGTACTCAGATACGCAGTATTTT.

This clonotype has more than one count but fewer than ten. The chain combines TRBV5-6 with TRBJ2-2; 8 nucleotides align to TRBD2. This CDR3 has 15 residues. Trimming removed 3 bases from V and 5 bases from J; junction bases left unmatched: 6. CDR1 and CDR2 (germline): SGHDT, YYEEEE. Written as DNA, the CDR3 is TGTGCCAGCAGCTCGCTAGCGGGTGCAACCGGGGAGCTGTTTTTT. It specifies CASSSLAGATGELFF.

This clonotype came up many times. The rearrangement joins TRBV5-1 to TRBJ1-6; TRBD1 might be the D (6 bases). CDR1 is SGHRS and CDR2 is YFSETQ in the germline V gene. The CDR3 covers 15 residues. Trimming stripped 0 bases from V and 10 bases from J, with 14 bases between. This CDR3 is CASSLVGGRESPLHF. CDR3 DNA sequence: TGCGCCAGCAGCTTGGTTGGGGGGCGCGAATCACCCCTCCACTTT.

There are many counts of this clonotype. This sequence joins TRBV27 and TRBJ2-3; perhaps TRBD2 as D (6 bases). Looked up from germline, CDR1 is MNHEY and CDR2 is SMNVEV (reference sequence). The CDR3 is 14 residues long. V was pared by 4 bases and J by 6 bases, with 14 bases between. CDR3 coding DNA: TGTGCCAGCAGTTCAATGCCTAGCGTTGATACGCAGTATTTT. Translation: CASSSMPSVDTQYF.

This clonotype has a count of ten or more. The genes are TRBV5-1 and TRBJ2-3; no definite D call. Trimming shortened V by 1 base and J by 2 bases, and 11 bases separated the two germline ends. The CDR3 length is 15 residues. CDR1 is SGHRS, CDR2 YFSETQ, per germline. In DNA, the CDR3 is TGCGCCAGCAGCTTGTCGGGCCTTCACACAGATACGCAGTATTTT. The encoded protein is CASSLSGLHTDTQYF.

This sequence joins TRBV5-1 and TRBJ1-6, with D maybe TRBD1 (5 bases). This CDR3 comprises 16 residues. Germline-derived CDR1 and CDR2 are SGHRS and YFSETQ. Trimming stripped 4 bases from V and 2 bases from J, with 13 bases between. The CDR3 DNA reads TGCGCCAGCAGCACCGGGACGGATACCTATAATTCACCCCTCCACTTT. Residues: CASSTGTDTYNSPLHF.

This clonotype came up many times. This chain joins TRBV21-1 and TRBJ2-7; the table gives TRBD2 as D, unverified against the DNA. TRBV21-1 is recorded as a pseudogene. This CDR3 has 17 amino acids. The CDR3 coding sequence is TGTGCCAGCAGCAAAGGGACTACCACCCAGGGTTACTACGAGCAGTACTTC. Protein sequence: CASSKGTTTQGYYEQYF.

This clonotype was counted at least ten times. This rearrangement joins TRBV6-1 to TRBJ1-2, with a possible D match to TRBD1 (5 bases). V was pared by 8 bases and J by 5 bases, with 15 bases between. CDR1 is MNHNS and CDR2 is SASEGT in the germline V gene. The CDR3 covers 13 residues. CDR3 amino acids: CASWTFGLYGYTF. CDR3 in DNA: TGTGCCAGCTGGACATTTGGGTTATATGGCTACACCTTC.

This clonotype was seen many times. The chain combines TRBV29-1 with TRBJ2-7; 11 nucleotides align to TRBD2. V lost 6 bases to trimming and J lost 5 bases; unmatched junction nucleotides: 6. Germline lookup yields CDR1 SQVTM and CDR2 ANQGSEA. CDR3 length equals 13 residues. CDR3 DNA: TGCAGCGTCTTAGCGGGAGGGACCGACGAGCAGTACTTC. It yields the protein CSVLAGGTDEQYF.

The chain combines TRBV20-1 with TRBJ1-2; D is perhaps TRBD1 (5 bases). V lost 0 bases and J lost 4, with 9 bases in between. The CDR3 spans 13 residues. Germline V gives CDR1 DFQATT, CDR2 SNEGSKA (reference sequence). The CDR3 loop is CSARDRGVYGYTF. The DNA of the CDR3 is TGCAGTGCTAGAGATCGGGGGGTCTATGGCTACACCTTC.

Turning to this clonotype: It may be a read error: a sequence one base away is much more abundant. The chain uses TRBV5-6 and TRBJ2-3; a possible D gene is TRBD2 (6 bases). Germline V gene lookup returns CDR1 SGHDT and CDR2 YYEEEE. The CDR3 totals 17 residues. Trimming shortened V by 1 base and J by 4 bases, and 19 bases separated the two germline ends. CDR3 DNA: TGTGCCAGCAGCTTGTGGCACAGGCTGTTAGCGGCAGATACGCAGTATTTT. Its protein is CASSLWHRLLAADTQYF.

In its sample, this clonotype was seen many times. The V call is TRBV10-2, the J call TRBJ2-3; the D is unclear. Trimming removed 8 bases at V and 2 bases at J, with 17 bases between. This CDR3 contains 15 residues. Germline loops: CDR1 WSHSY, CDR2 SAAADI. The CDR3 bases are TGCGCCAGCGCCCCGGACCCTCCTACCACAGATACGCAGTATTTT. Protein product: CASAPDPPTTDTQYF.

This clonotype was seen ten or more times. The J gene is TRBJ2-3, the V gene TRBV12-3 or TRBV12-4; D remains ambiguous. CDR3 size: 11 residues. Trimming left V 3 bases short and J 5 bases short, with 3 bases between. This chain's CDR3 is CASSFLDTQYF. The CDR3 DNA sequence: TGTGCCAGCAGTTTCCTAGATACGCAGTATTTT.

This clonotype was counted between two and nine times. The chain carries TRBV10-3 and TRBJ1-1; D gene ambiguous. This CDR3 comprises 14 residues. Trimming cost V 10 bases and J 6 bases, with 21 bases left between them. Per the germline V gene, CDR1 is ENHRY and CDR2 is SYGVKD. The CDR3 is CATTPIPPFSEAFF. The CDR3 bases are TGTGCCACTACTCCAATTCCCCCGTTCTCTGAAGCTTTCTTT.

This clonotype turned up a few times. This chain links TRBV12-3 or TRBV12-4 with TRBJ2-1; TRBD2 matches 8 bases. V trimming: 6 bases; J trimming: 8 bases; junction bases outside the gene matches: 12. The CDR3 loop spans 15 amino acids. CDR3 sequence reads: CASSPSGSLFYEQFF. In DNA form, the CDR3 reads TGTGCCAGCAGCCCGAGCGGGAGCCTCTTCTATGAGCAGTTCTTC.

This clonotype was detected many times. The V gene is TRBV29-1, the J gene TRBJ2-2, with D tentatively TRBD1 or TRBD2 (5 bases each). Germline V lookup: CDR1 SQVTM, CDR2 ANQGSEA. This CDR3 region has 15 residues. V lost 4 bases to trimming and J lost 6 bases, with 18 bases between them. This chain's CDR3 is CSVVVPARGPGELFF. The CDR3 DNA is TGCAGCGTTGTGGTCCCTGCCCGGGGACCCGGGGAGCTGTTTTTT.

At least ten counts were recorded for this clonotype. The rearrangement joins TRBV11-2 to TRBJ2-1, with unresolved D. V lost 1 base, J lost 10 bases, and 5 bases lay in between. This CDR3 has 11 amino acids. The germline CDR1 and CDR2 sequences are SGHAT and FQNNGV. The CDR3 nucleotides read TGTGCCAGCAGCTTAGTCGCGGAGCAGTTCTTC. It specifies CASSLVAEQFF.

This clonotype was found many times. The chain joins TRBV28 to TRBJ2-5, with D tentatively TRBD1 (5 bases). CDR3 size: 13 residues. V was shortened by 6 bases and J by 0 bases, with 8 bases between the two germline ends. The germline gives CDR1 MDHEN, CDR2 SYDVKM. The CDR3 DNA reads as TGTGCCAGCAGGATACAGGACCAAGAGACCCAGTACTTC. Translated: CASRIQDQETQYF.

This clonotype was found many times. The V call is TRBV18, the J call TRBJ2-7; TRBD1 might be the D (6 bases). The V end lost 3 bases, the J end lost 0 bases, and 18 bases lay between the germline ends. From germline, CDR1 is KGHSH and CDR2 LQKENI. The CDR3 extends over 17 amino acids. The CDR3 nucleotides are TGTGCCAGCTCACCCACTCCCGGGACACTAAGCTCCTACGAGCAGTACTTC. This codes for CASSPTPGTLSSYEQYF.

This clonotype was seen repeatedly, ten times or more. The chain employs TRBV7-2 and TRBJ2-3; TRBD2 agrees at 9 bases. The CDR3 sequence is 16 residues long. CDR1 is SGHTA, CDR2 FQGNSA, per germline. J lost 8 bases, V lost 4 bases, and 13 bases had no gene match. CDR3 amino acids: CASSYLAGEAGSTQYF. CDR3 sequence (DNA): TGTGCCAGCAGCTATTTAGCGGGAGAAGCGGGGAGTACGCAGTATTTT.

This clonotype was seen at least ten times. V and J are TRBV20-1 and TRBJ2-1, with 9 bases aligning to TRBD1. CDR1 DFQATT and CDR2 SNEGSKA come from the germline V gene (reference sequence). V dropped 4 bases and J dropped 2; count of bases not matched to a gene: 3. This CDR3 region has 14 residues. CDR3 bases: TGCAGTGCTATTAACAGGGGGCCCTACAATGAGCAGTTCTTC. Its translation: CSAINRGPYNEQFF.

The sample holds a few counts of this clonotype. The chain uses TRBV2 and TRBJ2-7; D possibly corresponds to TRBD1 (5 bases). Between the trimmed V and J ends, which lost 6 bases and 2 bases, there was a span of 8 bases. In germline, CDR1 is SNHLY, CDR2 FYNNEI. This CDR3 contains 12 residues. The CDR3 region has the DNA TGTGCCAGCAGAGGGGAAGCCTACGAGCAGTACTTC. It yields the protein CASRGEAYEQYF.

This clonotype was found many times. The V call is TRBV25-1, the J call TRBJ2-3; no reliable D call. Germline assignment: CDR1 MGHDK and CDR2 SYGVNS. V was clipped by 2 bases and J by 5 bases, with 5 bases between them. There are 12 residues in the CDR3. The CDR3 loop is CASSEGVDTQYF. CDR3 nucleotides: TGTGCCAGCAGTGAAGGTGTAGATACGCAGTATTTT.